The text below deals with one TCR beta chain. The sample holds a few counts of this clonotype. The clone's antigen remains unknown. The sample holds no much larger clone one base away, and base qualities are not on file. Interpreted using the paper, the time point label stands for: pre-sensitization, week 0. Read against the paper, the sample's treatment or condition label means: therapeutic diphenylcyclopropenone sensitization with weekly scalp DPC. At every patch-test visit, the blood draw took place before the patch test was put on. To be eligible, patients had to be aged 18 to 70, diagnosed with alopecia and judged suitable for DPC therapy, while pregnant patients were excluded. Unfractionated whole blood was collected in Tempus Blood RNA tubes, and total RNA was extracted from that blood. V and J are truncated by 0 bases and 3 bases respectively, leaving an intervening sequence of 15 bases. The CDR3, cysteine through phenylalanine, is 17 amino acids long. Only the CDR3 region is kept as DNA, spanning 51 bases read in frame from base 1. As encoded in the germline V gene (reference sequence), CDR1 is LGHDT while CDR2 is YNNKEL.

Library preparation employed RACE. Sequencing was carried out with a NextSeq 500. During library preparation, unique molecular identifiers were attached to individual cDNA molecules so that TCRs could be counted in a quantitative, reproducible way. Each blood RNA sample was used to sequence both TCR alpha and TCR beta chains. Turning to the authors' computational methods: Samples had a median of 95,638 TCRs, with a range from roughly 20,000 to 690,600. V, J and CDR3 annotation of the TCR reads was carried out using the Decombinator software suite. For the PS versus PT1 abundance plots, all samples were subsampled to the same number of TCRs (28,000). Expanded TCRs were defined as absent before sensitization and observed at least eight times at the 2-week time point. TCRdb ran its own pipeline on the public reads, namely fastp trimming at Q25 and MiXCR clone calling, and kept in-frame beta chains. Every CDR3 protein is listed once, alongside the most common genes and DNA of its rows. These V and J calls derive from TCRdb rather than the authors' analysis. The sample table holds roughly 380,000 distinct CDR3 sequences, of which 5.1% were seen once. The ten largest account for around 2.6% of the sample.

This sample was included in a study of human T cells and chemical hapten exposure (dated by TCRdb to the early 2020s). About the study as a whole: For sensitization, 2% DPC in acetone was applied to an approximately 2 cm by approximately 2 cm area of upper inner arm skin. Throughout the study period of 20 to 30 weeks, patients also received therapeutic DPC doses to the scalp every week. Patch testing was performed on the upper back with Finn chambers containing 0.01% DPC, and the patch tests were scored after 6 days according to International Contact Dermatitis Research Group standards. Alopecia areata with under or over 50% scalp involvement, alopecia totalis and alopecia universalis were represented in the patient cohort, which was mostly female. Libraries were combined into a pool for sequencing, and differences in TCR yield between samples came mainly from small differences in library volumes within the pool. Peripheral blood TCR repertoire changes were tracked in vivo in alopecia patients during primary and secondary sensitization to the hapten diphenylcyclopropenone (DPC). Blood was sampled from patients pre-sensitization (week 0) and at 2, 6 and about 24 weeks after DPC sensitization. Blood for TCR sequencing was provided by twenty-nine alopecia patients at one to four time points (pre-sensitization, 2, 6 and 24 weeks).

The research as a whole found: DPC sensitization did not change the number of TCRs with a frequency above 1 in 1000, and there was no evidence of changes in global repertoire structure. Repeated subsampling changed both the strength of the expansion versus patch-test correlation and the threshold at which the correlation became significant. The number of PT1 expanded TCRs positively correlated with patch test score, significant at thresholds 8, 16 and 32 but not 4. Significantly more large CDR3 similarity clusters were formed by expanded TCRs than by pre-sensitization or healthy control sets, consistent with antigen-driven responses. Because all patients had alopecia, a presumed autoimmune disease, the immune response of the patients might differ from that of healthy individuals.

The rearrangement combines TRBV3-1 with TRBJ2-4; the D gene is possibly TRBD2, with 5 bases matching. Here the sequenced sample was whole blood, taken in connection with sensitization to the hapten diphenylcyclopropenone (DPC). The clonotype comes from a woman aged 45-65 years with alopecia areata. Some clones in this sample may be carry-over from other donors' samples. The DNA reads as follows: TGTGCCAGCAGCCAAGAACCCCGGGATTTAGGCAAAAACATTCAGTACTTC. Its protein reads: CASSQEPRDLGKNIQYF. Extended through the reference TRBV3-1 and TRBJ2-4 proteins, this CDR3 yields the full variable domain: DTAVSQTPKYLVTQMGNDKSIKCEQNLGHDTMYWYKQDSKKFLKIMFSYNNKELIINETVPNRFSPKSPDKAHLNLHINSLELGDSAVYFCASSQEPRDLGKNIQYFGAGTRLSVL.